This TCR beta chain was sequenced in a study of a mutant IDH1 vaccine in newly diagnosed glioma. Study-level background: The initiation of vaccination occurred 4-6 weeks after radiotherapy alone, or with temozolomide cycles. Treated individuals were roughly 62% male and about 38% female, averaging roughly 40 years of age. Patients previously underwent radiotherapy, temozolomide, or both, and most underwent both.

The time point denotes: week 35, safety follow-up. In the vaccine, a single dose held 300 ug of the mutant IDH1 20-mer peptide, along with topical imiquimod. Of note for this clone: Its antigen is unidentified.

The method was immunoSEQ multiplex PCR; TCRdb's version includes in-frame clones alone and lacks a portion of them. The sample lists 70,000 or so clones, about 88% occurring once. The V and J ends lost 1 base and 8 bases respectively, with 18 bases between them. The CDR3 runs 16 residues. Germline V gene lookup returns CDR1 LGHNA and CDR2 YSLEER. The chain has TRBV4-3 and TRBJ1-3; a possible D gene is TRBD1 (5 bases). The specimen was PBMCs, collected from a glioma patient whose treatment included an IDH1 peptide vaccine. The origin of this receptor is a man aged 30 to 39 with glioma. This chain's CDR3 is CASSQADGTGGDTIYF. CDR3 sequence (DNA): TGCGCCAGCAGCCAAGCTGATGGGACGGGGGGAGACACCATATATTTT.